This TCR beta chain was found in a study of PD-1 blockade in classical Hodgkin lymphoma. General study findings and limits: The study reported lower baseline TCR diversity in newly diagnosed patients than in healthy donors. It was among complete responders that baseline diversity resembled that of newly diagnosed patients. Among the patients, those starting nivolumab under 1 year after ASCT were excluded.

TCRdb's copy holds only in-frame clones and misses some; the assay was immunoSEQ multiplex PCR. The profile covers nearly 55,000 clones, with roughly 80% appearing a single time and about 16% taken by the ten largest. The patients all showed relapse after autologous stem cell transplantation, while their brentuximab vedotin exposure varied. V shed 4 bases and J 6 bases; nucleotides not matched to a gene: 13. The CDR3 is made up of 16 amino acids. Germline V lookup: CDR1 SGHRS, CDR2 YFSETQ. Worth noting for this clone: Its matching antigen is unknown.

The sequence was collected from a human donor with classical Hodgkin lymphoma. Sequences were derived from peripheral blood mononuclear cells (PBMCs), sampled at baseline. V usage is TRBV5-1 and J usage is TRBJ2-3; TRBD2 aligns across 8 bases. CDR3 loop: CASSPGGAGARDTQYF. In nucleotides, the CDR3 is TGCGCCAGCAGCCCCGGCGGAGCGGGAGCTCGTGATACGCAGTATTTT.